Reported below is one TCR beta chain. This specimen comes from a study of blood T cell repertoires in COVID-19. Study overall: Acute-phase and convalescent COVID-19 samples originated in the United States, Italy and Spain. The cDNA or gDNA used as material had been derived from T cells, B-cell-depleted T cells, or PBMCs.

Per the original methods: Reference gene primer amplification in the assay estimated nucleated cell counts. The repertoire was sequenced with immunoSEQ multiplex PCR; TCRdb's copy has only in-frame clones and lacks some. Clone size and V and J calls were adopted from that table, with D and trimming inferred from the DNA. The sample contains 65,000 to 75,000 clones, 65% to 90% of which appear only once. Germline assignment: CDR1 MDHEN and CDR2 SYDVKM. With 3 bases clipped from V and 5 bases from J, the junction kept 12 bases outside the gene matches. The CDR3 extends over 17 amino acids. The chain recombines TRBV28 with TRBJ2-1, with 8 bases fitting TRBD2. The sequencing sample was made of peripheral blood. The sequence was obtained from a man older than 75 with acute or convalescent COVID-19. The CDR3 coding sequence is TGTGCCAGCAGTTTTCACCCCAGCGGGAGCGGGAACAATGAGCAGTTCTTC. As protein: CASSFHPSGSGNNEQFF.